This T cell receptor (beta chain) comes out of a study of chemoradiotherapy in HPV16-positive cancers. Overall study results and limits: HPV-specific T cells were functionally defined from only a couple of HPV16-positive patients.

Profiled with immunoSEQ multiplex PCR; TCRdb holds only in-frame clones, not every one. The sample consists of about 68,000 clones, roughly 90% of them appearing once. CDR3 length: 16 amino acids. Trimming pared 6 bases from V and 5 bases from J, leaving 23 bases between. The V gene's germline CDR1 is SGHVS and CDR2 FNYEAQ. A word on this clone: The antigen is undetermined.

The V and J genes are TRBV7-6 and TRBJ2-7; no clear D gene. Sequenced here: blood, sampled from a patient who underwent chemoradiotherapy. The source is a human donor with HPV-associated anogenital cancer. The CDR3, as DNA: TGTGCCAGCAGTCAAGGTCTCTCTGACCTATATGACGAGCAGTACTTC. This codes for CASSQGLSDLYDEQYF.